Following are 10 T cell receptor beta chains from one sample sequenced in a study of PD-L1 blockade in urothelial cancer. Method: immunoSEQ multiplex PCR; TCRdb's copy keeps in-frame clones and lacks some. The repertoire holds some 40,000 clones, with 82% as singletons. This specimen consisted of PBMCs, obtained around atezolizumab (anti-PD-L1) treatment. The receptors here all came from a man aged 55-75 years with urothelial cancer.

The CDR3 sequence is CASSVGLFGAGGSYEQYF. The CDR3 nucleotides read TGCGCCAGCAGCGTAGGACTCTTCGGCGCGGGGGGCTCCTACGAGCAGTACTTC. The chain joins TRBV5-1 to TRBJ2-7, with TRBD2 matching 8 bases. V gave up 4 bases and J gave up 0 bases; unmatched junction bases: 15. CDR1 and CDR2 (germline): SGHRS, YFSETQ. The CDR3 has 18 residues.

The chain combines TRBV30 with TRBJ1-2; 8 bases are shared with TRBD1. The CDR3 is 13 amino acids. V was clipped by 5 bases and J by 0 bases; unmatched bases: 2. Germline CDR1 reads GTSNPN; CDR2 reads SVGIG (reference sequence). CDR3 in amino acids: CAWGQGANYGYTF. The CDR3, as DNA: TGTGCCTGGGGACAGGGAGCTAACTATGGCTACACCTTC.

This chain links TRBV5-1 with TRBJ2-5; the D gene is possibly TRBD1 (6 bases). The V end was cut by 2 bases, the J end by 5 bases, with 13 bases between. Germline assignment: CDR1 SGHRS and CDR2 YFSETQ. This CDR3 has 14 amino acids. The CDR3 region has the DNA TGCGCCAGCAGCTTCAACACCCAGGGGGAGACCCAGTACTTC. It specifies CASSFNTQGETQYF.

J is TRBJ2-6 and V is TRBV27, with TRBD1 matching 9 bases. Germline CDR1 is MNHEY and CDR2 is SMNVEV (reference sequence). CDR3 length: 17 residues. J lost 0 bases, V lost 5 bases, and 5 bases had no gene match. The CDR3 loop reads CASSLDRGGSGANVLTF. In DNA form, the CDR3 reads TGTGCCAGCAGTCTGGACAGGGGAGGCTCTGGGGCCAACGTCCTGACTTTC.

The V gene is TRBV5-1, the J gene TRBJ1-1, with a tentative D call TRBD1 (6 bases). The germline V gene has CDR1 SGHRS and CDR2 YFSETQ. CDR3 length equals 14 residues. V lost 0 bases, J lost 2 bases, and 8 bases lay in between. CDR3 sequence reads: CASSLDRENTEAFF. CDR3 in DNA: TGCGCCAGCAGCTTGGACAGGGAAAACACTGAAGCTTTCTTT.

The rearrangement joins TRBV7-8 to TRBJ1-2, with 7 bases that match TRBD1. Losses at the gene ends were 5 bases for V and 0 bases for J; bases not matched to a gene: 3. This CDR3 contains 14 residues. The germline V gene has CDR1 SGHVS and CDR2 FQNEAQ. CDR3 amino acids: CASSTDRANYGYTF. CDR3 in DNA: TGTGCCAGCAGCACCGACAGGGCTAACTATGGCTACACCTTC.

The chain has TRBV2 and TRBJ1-6; 7 bases map to TRBD1. Per germline, CDR1 SNHLY and CDR2 FYNNEI. The V gene end was trimmed by 6 bases and the J gene end by 9 bases; junction bases not matched to a gene: 11. The CDR3 spans 15 residues. CDR3 loop: CASSKDRVQASPLHF. Here the CDR3 DNA reads TGTGCCAGCAGCAAAGACAGGGTACAGGCTTCACCCCTCCACTTT.

V usage is TRBV18 and J usage is TRBJ2-7; TRBD1 agrees at 7 bases. The J segment lost 4 bases and the V segment lost 1 base, leaving 4 bases of the junction unmatched. The CDR3 runs 14 residues. The germline CDR1 and CDR2 sequences are KGHSH and LQKENI. CDR3 bases: TGTGCCAGCTCACCACGGGACAGACTTTACGAGCAGTACTTC. It specifies CASSPRDRLYEQYF.

This rearrangement joins TRBV30 to TRBJ2-1, with D tentatively TRBD1 (5 bases). Trimming stripped 1 base from V and 4 bases from J, with 11 bases between. The CDR3 contains 14 residues. Per germline, CDR1 GTSNPN and CDR2 SVGIG (reference sequence). The CDR3 DNA reads TGTGCCTGGAGTGGACAGCCCGGGTACAATGAGCAGTTCTTC. This codes for CAWSGQPGYNEQFF.

In DNA form, the CDR3 reads TGTGCCAGCAGCCGTCAACAGGGGGCAGGAAACACCATATATTTT. As protein: CASSRQQGAGNTIYF. The gene calls are TRBV7-2 and TRBJ1-3; 9 bases fit TRBD1. The CDR3 runs 15 residues. Germline lookup yields CDR1 SGHTA and CDR2 FQGNSA. The V segment lost 5 bases and the J segment 4 bases; nucleotides outside the gene matches: 6.